This entry describes one T cell receptor beta chain. Antigen unknown. Time point indicated: week 5, during vaccination. Doses comprised 300 ug of mutant IDH1 20-mer peptide each, plus topical imiquimod. Germline CDR1 MNHEY, CDR2 SVGAGI. The CDR3 is 14 amino acids. V lost 5 bases and J lost 4; bases outside the gene matches: 6. The assay was immunoSEQ multiplex PCR, and TCRdb's table has in-frame clones only and misses some. The sample includes 30,000 to 40,000 clones, around 58% seen only once; the top ten take around 10%. The sample comes from a study of a mutant IDH1 vaccine in newly diagnosed glioma.

The material sequenced was PBMCs, taken from a glioma patient whose treatment included an IDH1 peptide vaccine. This chain connects TRBV6-5 to TRBJ2-7; 9 nucleotides agree with TRBD1. The receptor was derived from a woman aged 18-29 years with glioma. DNA for the CDR3: TGTGCCAGCAGTCCGGGGACAGGGAAATACGAGCAGTACTTC. Its translation is CASSPGTGKYEQYF.